This T cell receptor beta chain originates from a study of blood T cells in healthy people across ages (dated by TCRdb to the mid-2010s). In the study overall: In model experiments, roughly one uniquely barcoded TCR beta cDNA molecule per two T cells was captured by template switching. Age-related changes in TCR beta repertoire diversity were measured in the study by deep sequencing normalized with unique cDNA molecular identifiers. To avoid experimental bias, donors of different ages were randomly spread across the sequencing lanes. Donors were grouped into four age groups: young (average roughly 17 years), middle-aged (39), aged (around 62) and long-lived (around 80). Two additional independent replicas of 1 million unique cDNA reads from the same blood draw were analyzed for two donors (one aged 18 to 29 and one aged 80 or older).

The library was generated by 5' RACE. Sequencing instrument: Illumina HiSeq 2500. The second PCR ran for about 6 to 11 cycles and used a J-beta primer mix along with a sample-barcoded 5' primer. A unique molecular identifier was introduced onto each TCR beta cDNA molecule by a template-switch 5' adaptor carrying 12 random nucleotides. Each sample yielded at least 2.5 million CDR3-containing paired-end reads. The Mint cDNA synthesis kit, primed by a TRBC-specific oligonucleotide, was used to synthesize first-strand cDNA from all RNA. Following uracil-DNA glycosylase treatment, a first 18-cycle PCR with universal primers M1SS and BC2_uni_R was performed on all cDNA. Regarding the original processing steps: For normalization, 1 million high-quality reads were randomly selected from each sample, with every read carrying a distinct molecular identifier. Reads sharing molecular identifiers were discarded rather than binned into consensus sequences. MiTCR, with a Q25 quality threshold and the strictest error-elimination algorithm, was used for CDR3 identification, clonotype clustering and error correction. A nonparametric unseen species model with Euler transformation was used to estimate lower-bound total TCR beta diversity. In-frame beta chains were kept once TCRdb had trimmed the public reads at Q25 with fastp and called clones with MiXCR. Entries are consolidated by CDR3 protein sequence, retaining the most common genes and DNA. The authors' filters were not applied to this entry. For this sample the table gives under 1,000,000 distinct CDR3 sequences, of which more than 35% were detected only once. The ten largest clones add up to around 18% of the sample.

Including cysteine and phenylalanine, the CDR3 has 14 amino acids. Only the CDR3 portion is preserved as DNA: 42 bases, with reading frame beginning at the first base. Via the germline V gene, CDR1 is SQVTM and CDR2 ANQGSEA. The junction carries 13 bases between V and J, which are trimmed by 1 base and 5 bases respectively. With respect to this clonotype: Its target antigen remains unknown. There are no base qualities to consult, and no much larger clone falls within one base.

Systemically healthy Caucasian individuals from Russia, over 30 in total and aged roughly 6 to 95 years, were included as donors. Approximately 9.3 milliliters of peripheral blood were collected from each donor into EDTA-treated Vacutainer tubes. Ficoll-Paque density-gradient centrifugation was used to isolate PBMCs, with at least 6 million per sample. Total RNA, at least 6 micrograms per sample, was extracted from PBMCs with Trizol reagent. For every donor, flow cytometry on a PBMC aliquot measured the percentage of naive CD45RAhigh/CD27high T cells. The study at large found these results: Estimates of total diversity based on one million sequenced T cells were regarded as lower bounds and as underestimates. There was a strong correlation between observed TCR beta diversity and the percentage of naive T cells measured by flow cytometry. As age increased, observed TCR beta diversity per million T cells dropped in a roughly linear way, and a significant reduction was already evident by age 40. Compared with the aged group, the long-lived group had more naive CD4+ T cells, fewer expanded clones and increased TCR diversity, suggesting age selection. Bulk unsorted PBMC profiling prevented conclusive comparison of naive and antigen-experienced compartments. Because the CMV infection status of the donors was unknown, age-related changes in expanded clonotypes may potentially have been confounded.

The chain is encoded by TRBV29-1 joined to TRBJ2-3; TRBD1 is a weak D gene call, 5 bases matching. Sequenced: blood. The TCR originated in a man older than 75 in good health. The CDR3 loop reads CSVEAAGWEDTQYF. The DNA sequence reads TGCAGCGTTGAAGCGGCAGGGTGGGAAGATACGCAGTATTTT.